This T cell receptor (beta chain) was sequenced during a study of cytomegalovirus exposure and HLA in healthy donors. Study observations and caveats: Rare TCR sequences predominated, though certain public TCRs were found in many donors. High specificity and sensitivity for cytomegalovirus status were reported for the classifier. It was confirmed in vitro that three of the CMV-associated chains were specific for CMV antigens.

PCR amplification relied on 60 Vbeta primers (plus 13 Jbeta primers). Clones were read by immunoSEQ multiplex PCR, and TCRdb kept only the in-frame ones, dropping some. The repertoire table contains 100,000 to 150,000 clones. Note on this clone: Its antigen is undetermined.

The source material was PBMCs. The TCR originated in a man younger than 35 in good health and CMV-seronegative.

The CDR3 nucleotides are TGTGCCAGCACCCAAGCCGGTGCTGGCAATCAGCCCCAGCATTTT. Its protein is CASTQAGAGNQPQHF. The rearrangement uses TRBV28 and TRBJ1-5; D is unresolved. CDR1 and CDR2 (germline): MDHEN, SYDVKM. The length of the CDR3 is 15 residues. Trimming pared 7 bases from V and 2 bases from J, leaving 15 bases between.